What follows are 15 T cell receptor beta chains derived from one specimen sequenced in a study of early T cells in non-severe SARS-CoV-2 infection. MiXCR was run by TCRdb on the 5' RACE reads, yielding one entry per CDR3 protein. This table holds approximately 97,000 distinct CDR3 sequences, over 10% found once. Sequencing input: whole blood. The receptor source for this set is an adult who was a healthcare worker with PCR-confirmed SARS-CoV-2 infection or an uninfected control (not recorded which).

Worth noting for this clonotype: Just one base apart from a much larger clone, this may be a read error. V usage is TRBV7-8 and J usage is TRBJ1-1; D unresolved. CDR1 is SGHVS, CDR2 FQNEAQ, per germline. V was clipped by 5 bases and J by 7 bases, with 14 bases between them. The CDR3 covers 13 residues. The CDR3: CASSQDPPLEAFF. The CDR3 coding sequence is TGTGCCAGCAGCCAGGATCCTCCCCTTGAAGCTTTCTTT.

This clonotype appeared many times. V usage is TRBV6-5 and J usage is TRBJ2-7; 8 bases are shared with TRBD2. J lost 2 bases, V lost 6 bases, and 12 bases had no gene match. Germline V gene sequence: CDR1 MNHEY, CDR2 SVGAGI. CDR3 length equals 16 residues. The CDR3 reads CASSPLASGSPYEQYF. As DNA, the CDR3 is TGTGCCAGCAGCCCTCTTGCTAGCGGGTCTCCCTACGAGCAGTACTTC.

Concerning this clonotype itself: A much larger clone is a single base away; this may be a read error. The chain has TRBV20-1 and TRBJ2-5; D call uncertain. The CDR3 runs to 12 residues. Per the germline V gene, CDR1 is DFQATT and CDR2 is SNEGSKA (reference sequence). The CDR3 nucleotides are TGCAGTGCTTCGGACCCCCAAGAGACCCAGTGCTTC. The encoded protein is CSASDPQETQCF.

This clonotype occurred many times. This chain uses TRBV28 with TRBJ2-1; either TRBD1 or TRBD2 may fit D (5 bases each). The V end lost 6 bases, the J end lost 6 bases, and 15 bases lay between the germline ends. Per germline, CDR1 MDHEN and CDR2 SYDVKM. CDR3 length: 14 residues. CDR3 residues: CASSSGRITNEQFF. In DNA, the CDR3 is TGTGCCAGCAGCTCGGGACGGATTACCAATGAGCAGTTCTTC.

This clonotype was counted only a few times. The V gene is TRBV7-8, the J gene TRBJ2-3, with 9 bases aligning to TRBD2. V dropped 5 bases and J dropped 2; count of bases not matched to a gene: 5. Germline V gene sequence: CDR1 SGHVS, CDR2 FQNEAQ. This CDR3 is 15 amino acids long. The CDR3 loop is CASSGLAIHTDTQYF. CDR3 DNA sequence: TGTGCCAGCAGCGGACTAGCGATACACACAGATACGCAGTATTTT.

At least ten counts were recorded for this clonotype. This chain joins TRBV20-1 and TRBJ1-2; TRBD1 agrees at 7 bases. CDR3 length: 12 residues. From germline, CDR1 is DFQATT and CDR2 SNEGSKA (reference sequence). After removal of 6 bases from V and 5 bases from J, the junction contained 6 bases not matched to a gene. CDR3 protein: CSARQGGYGYTF. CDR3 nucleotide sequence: TGCAGTGCCAGACAGGGAGGGTATGGCTACACCTTC.

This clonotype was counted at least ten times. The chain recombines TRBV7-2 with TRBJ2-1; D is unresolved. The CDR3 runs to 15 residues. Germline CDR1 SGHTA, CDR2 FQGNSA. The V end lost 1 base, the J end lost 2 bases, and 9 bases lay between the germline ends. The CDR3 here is CASSLGVGPYNEQFF. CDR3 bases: TGTGCCAGCAGCTTAGGGGTGGGCCCCTACAATGAGCAGTTCTTC.

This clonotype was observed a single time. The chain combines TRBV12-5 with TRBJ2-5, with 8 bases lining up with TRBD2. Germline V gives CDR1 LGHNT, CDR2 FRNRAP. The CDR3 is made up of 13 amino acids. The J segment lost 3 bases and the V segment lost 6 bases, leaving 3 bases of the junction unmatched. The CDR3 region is CASGKLAEETQYF. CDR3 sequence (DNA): TGTGCTAGTGGAAAACTAGCGGAAGAGACCCAGTACTTC. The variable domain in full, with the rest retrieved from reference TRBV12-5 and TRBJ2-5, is DARVTQTPRHKVTEMGQEVTMRCQPILGHNTVFWYRQTMMQGLELLAYFRNRAPLDDSGMPKDRFSAEMPDATLATLKIQPSEPRDSAVYFCASGKLAEETQYFGPGTRLLVL.

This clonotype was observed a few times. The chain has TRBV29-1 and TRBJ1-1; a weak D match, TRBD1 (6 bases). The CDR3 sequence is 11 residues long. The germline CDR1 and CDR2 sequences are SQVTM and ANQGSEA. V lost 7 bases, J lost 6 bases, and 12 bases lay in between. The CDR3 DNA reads TGCAGCGCAGGGGATTCTGCTGAAGCTTTCTTT. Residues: CSAGDSAEAFF.

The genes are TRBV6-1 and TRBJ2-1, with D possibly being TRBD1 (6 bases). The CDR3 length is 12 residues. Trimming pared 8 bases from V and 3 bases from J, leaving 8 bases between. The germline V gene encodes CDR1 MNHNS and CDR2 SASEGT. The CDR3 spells CASAGVYNEQFF. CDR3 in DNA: TGTGCCAGCGCAGGGGTCTACAATGAGCAGTTCTTC.

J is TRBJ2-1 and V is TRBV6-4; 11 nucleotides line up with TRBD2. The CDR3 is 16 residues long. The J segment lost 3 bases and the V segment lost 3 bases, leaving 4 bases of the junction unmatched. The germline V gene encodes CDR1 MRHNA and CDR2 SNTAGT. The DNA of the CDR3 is TGTGCCAGCAGTGAGTCCGGACTAGCGGGCTACAATGAGCAGTTCTTC. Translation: CASSESGLAGYNEQFF.

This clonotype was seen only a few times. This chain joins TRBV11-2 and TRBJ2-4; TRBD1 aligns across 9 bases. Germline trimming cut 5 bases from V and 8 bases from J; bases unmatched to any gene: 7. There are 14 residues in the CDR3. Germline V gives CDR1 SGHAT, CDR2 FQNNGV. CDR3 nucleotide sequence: TGTGCCAGCAGCGCCAGGACAGGGGCGGACATTCAGTACTTC. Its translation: CASSARTGADIQYF. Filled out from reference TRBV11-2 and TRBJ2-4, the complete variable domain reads EAGVAQSPRYKIIEKRQSVAFWCNPISGHATLYWYQQILGQGPKLLIQFQNNGVVDDSQLPKDRFSAERLKGVDSTLKIQPAKLEDSAVYLCASSARTGADIQYFGAGTRLSVL.

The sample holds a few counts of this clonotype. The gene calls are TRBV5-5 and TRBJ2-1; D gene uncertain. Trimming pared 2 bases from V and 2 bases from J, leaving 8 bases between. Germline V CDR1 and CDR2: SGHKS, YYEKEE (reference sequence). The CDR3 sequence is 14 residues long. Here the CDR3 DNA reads TGTGCCAGCAGCTTTTATCTGGCCTACAATGAGCAGTTCTTC. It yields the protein CASSFYLAYNEQFF.

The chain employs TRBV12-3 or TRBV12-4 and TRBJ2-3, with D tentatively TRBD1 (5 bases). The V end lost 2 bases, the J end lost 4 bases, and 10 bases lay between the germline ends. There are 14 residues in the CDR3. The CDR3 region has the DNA TGTGCCAGCAGTTTACTCTTCAGGGCAGATACGCAGTATTTT. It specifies CASSLLFRADTQYF.

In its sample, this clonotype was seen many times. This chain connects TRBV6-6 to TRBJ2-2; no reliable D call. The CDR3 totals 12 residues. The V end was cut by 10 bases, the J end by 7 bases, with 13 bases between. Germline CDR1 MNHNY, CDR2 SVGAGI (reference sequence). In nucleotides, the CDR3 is TGTGCCACATTCTCGGCGGACGGGGAGCTGTTTTTT. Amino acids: CATFSADGELFF.